Listed below are T cell receptor beta chains from one sample, sequenced in a study of T cells in Graves' hyperthyroidism and ophthalmopathy. TCRdb re-called the multiplex PCR reads through MiXCR, storing one row per CDR3 protein. This sample has around 600,000 distinct CDR3 sequences; 12% to 15% occur once, and the top ten carry about 7%. Sequencing used blood. The receptors derive from a woman in her late teens or twenties with Graves' ophthalmopathy. CDR3s include the opening cysteine and the closing phenylalanine or tryptophan. The D gene is left open where the match is weak. A row's size may be missing; if present it is once, few, many or a size class.

TRBJ1-2,15,TRBV19,TRBD1,NA,TGTGCCAGTAGGACAGGGAGGGCCACTAACTATGGCTACACCTTC,CASRTGRATNYGYTF
TRBJ2-1,21,TRBV12-3/TRBV12-4,TRBD1,many,TGTGCCAGCAGTTTAAATCCTGGGGACAGGGGGCAAACTGGCCCCTACAATGAGCAGTTCTTC,CASSLNPGDRGQTGPYNEQFF
TRBJ2-7,12,TRBV20-1,TRBD2,few,TGCAGTGCTCGGCTAGCGGCCTACGAGCAGTACTTC,CSARLAAYEQYF
TRBJ1-4,17,TRBV28,NA,many,TGTGCCAGCAGCCGTACCTCCTGGAGGGATACTAATGAAAAACTGTTTTTT,CASSRTSWRDTNEKLFF
TRBJ1-1,14,TRBV5-1,TRBD1,many,TGCGCCAGCAGCTTGACAGGGGGCGTCTCTGAAGCTTTCTTT,CASSLTGGVSEAFF
TRBJ2-5,15,TRBV9,NA,NA,TGTGCCAGCAGTCTAAGACTGGGGTACCAAGAGACCCAGTACTTC,CASSLRLGYQETQYF
TRBJ2-7,16,TRBV20-1,NA,many,TGCAGTGCTAGAGAAAGGGACGGCCTAGCGACCTACGAGCAGTACTTC,CSARERDGLATYEQYF
TRBJ2-3,14,TRBV12-5,TRBD1,many,TGTGCTAGTGCCCGGGGACAGGTCACAGATACGCAGTATTTT,CASARGQVTDTQYF
TRBJ1-4,15,TRBV19,TRBD1,NA,TGTGCCAGTAGTACCCTGGGACAGCTCAATGAAAAACTGTTTTTT,CASSTLGQLNEKLFF
TRBJ2-1,16,TRBV5-5,NA,NA,TGTGCCAGCAGCTTCCTACAGGGAGCGTCCTACAATGAGCAGTTCTTC,CASSFLQGASYNEQFF
TRBJ2-7,15,TRBV20-1,NA,many,TGCAGTGCTAGAGATACGGGACGGAGTTCCTACGAGCAGTACTTC,CSARDTGRSSYEQYF
TRBJ2-1,15,TRBV2,TRBD2,many,TGTGCCAGACAAATAGCGGGAGGAAGCGGCAATGAGCAGTTCTTC,CARQIAGGSGNEQFF
TRBJ1-5,14,TRBV5-6,NA,few,TGTGCCAGCAGCTTCGGGCAGTTCAATCAGCCCCAGCATTTT,CASSFGQFNQPQHF
TRBJ2-1,15,TRBV12-3/TRBV12-4,NA,many,TGTGCCAGCAGTTTGGCACAGGAGATTGGAAATGAGCAGTTCTTC,CASSLAQEIGNEQFF
TRBJ2-1,17,TRBV19,TRBD1,NA,TGTGCCAGTAGTATTTTGGAGTGGAGACAGGGGGCAAGTGAGCAGTTCTTC,CASSILEWRQGASEQFF
TRBJ2-1,14,TRBV29-1,NA,many,TGCAGCGTTGACAGGGAAGCCCCCGACAATGAGCAGTTCTTC,CSVDREAPDNEQFF
TRBJ2-3,15,TRBV7-8,NA,NA,TGTGCCAGCAACGCAGCGGGTACAGGCGATGGTACGCAGTATTTT,CASNAAGTGDGTQYF
TRBJ2-7,14,TRBV12-3/TRBV12-4,TRBD1,many,TGTGCCAGCAGTGCCACAGGGGGCTTCGACGAGCAGTACTTC,CASSATGGFDEQYF
TRBJ2-7,15,TRBV7-9,TRBD1,many,TGTGCCAGCAGCTTCCGACAGGGAACATCCTACGAGCAGTACTTC,CASSFRQGTSYEQYF
TRBJ2-7,14,TRBV9,TRBD1,NA,TGTGCCAGCAACTTACGGGACAGGGGATACGAGCAGTACTTC,CASNLRDRGYEQYF
TRBJ1-3,19,TRBV7-8,NA,NA,TGTGCCAGCAGCTCAGAGCGCGAAGGACGACTGAGCTCTGGAAACACCATATATTTT,CASSSEREGRLSSGNTIYF
TRBJ2-3,18,TRBV6-5,TRBD2,few,TGTGCCAGCAGTTTTCTAGCGGGAGGCGGTAGTAGCACAGATACGCAGTATTTT,CASSFLAGGGSSTDTQYF
TRBJ2-5,12,TRBV4-1,NA,many,TGCGCCAGCAGCCGTGACTTGGAGACCCAGTACTTC,CASSRDLETQYF
TRBJ2-1,18,TRBV19,NA,few,TGTGCCAGTAGTGGGGTCTCGGGGTTGAGTCGTGGGTTCAATGAGCAGTTCTTC,CASSGVSGLSRGFNEQFF
TRBJ1-2,13,TRBV27,NA,few,TGTGCCACCCGATCCGGGGTAGACTATGGCTACACCTTC,CATRSGVDYGYTF
TRBJ2-7,15,TRBV19,NA,few,TGTGCCAGTAGTATTAGCGAAGGGGCCCCCTACGAGCAGTACTTC,CASSISEGAPYEQYF
TRBJ2-7,17,TRBV4-1,TRBD1,few,TGCGCCAGCAGCCAAGGTATCTCCGGGACAGGGCGCTACGAGCAGTACTTC,CASSQGISGTGRYEQYF
TRBJ2-7,14,TRBV28,NA,many,TGTGCCAGCAGAGCCGGGTCAAGCTCCTACGAGCAGTACTTC,CASRAGSSSYEQYF
TRBJ2-2,14,TRBV6-6,NA,many,TGTGCCAGCAGTTACCCATTTGCGTCAGGGGAGCTGTTTTTT,CASSYPFASGELFF
TRBJ2-3,20,TRBV6-2/TRBV6-3,TRBD2,many,TGTGCCAGCAAGCCCCGGCCCGGACTAGCGGGAGATGGGGCAGCAGATACGCAGTATTTT,CASKPRPGLAGDGAADTQYF
TRBJ2-3,17,TRBV27,TRBD1,many,TGTGCCAGCAGTATCTACTGGGACAGGGGTTCTGCAGATACGCAGTATTTT,CASSIYWDRGSADTQYF
TRBJ1-5,15,TRBV7-8,TRBD1,many,TGTGCCAGCAGCTTGCTGGACAGGCGCAATCAGCCCCAGCATTTT,CASSLLDRRNQPQHF
TRBJ1-4,17,TRBV5-1,NA,many,TGCGCCAGCAGCTCTTTACCTCCAGGGGAGGCTGGTGAAAAACTGTTTTTT,CASSSLPPGEAGEKLFF
TRBJ2-2,17,TRBV24-1,TRBD1,few,TGTGCCACCAGTGAATCACAGGGGGACCAGTTCCCCGGGGAGCTGTTTTTT,CATSESQGDQFPGELFF
TRBJ1-1,15,TRBV7-8,NA,many,TGTGCCAGCAGCCCCCGGGGGGGGGGCGTCACTGAAGCTTTCTTT,CASSPRGGGVTEAFF
TRBJ2-1,15,TRBV27,NA,many,TGTGCCAGCAGTTATACAGGTAACCCTTACAATGAGCAGTTCTTC,CASSYTGNPYNEQFF
TRBJ2-5,16,TRBV20-1,TRBD2,many,TGCAGTGCTAGAGAAGGAAGGCTAGCGGGGCAAGAGACCCAGTACTTC,CSAREGRLAGQETQYF